These 26 T cell receptor beta chains share one sample of origin, sequenced in a study of blood T cell repertoires in COVID-19. This table comes from immunoSEQ multiplex PCR, and its TCRdb copy is limited to in-frame clones, with some not included. The sample lists a few hundred thousand clones, about 89% seen once, with just over 0.85% in the top ten. Sequencing used PBMCs or T cells enriched from blood (not recorded which). These receptors all stem from a woman aged 40 to 50 who had been exposed to COVID-19.

About this clone itself: The sample carries other DNA sequences with the same CDR3. The chain employs TRBV18 and TRBJ1-2, with D tentatively TRBD1 (5 bases). Trimming took off 3 bases at V and 4 bases at J, with 6 bases between the two ends. In germline, CDR1 is KGHSH, CDR2 LQKENI. This CDR3 has 12 amino acids. The DNA for the CDR3 is TGTGCCAGCTCACCCGACAGCTATGGCTACACCTTC. Its protein is CASSPDSYGYTF.

This clone was detected a few times. The chain combines TRBV7-9 with TRBJ1-3; a possible D gene is TRBD1 (5 bases). Deletions cut 1 base from V and 7 bases from J, with 8 bases between. The CDR3 is 13 amino acids. Germline V CDR1 and CDR2: SEHNR, FQNEAQ (reference sequence). CDR3 in amino acids: CASSLGGANTIYF. As DNA, the CDR3 is TGTGCCAGCAGCTTAGGGGGCGCGAACACCATATATTTT.

Details on this clone: Other DNA sequences within the sample encode an identical CDR3. The rearrangement links TRBV9 to TRBJ2-5; 9 bases are shared with TRBD2. CDR3 size: 15 residues. V was pared by 2 bases and J by 5 bases, with 7 bases of the junction left unmatched. Germline CDR1 SGDLS, CDR2 YYNGEE. The CDR3 DNA sequence: TGTGCCAGCAGCGTCGCGGGAGGGCGGGGGGAGACCCAGTACTTC. The encoded protein is CASSVAGGRGETQYF. Filled out from reference TRBV9 and TRBJ2-5, the complete variable domain reads DSGVTQTPKHLITATGQRVTLRCSPRSGDLSVYWYQQSLDQGLQFLIQYYNGEERAKGNILERFSAQQFPDLHSELNLSSLELGDSALYFCASSVAGGRGETQYFGPGTRLLVL.

The chain joins TRBV6-6 to TRBJ1-1; TRBD1 might be the D (6 bases). The V and J ends lost 0 bases and 6 bases respectively, with 17 bases between them. This CDR3 contains 16 residues. Germline-derived CDR1 and CDR2 are MNHNY and SVGAGI (reference sequence). Here the CDR3 reads CASSYSLQTGIAEAFF. In nucleotides, the CDR3 is TGTGCCAGCAGTTACTCCCTTCAGACAGGTATAGCTGAAGCTTTCTTT.

The chain uses TRBV12-5 and TRBJ1-3; D is perhaps TRBD1 (5 bases). This CDR3 is built from 18 residues. The V end lost 3 bases, the J end lost 0 bases, and 18 bases lay between the germline ends. Germline values: CDR1 LGHNT, CDR2 FRNRAP. The chain's CDR3 is CASGFLLTTVSSGNTIYF. The DNA of the CDR3 is TGTGCTAGTGGTTTCTTATTAACGACAGTGAGCTCTGGAAACACCATATATTTT. Full variable domain (remainder filled in from reference TRBV12-5 and TRBJ1-3): DARVTQTPRHKVTEMGQEVTMRCQPILGHNTVFWYRQTMMQGLELLAYFRNRAPLDDSGMPKDRFSAEMPDATLATLKIQPSEPRDSAVYFCASGFLLTTVSSGNTIYFGEGSWLTVV.

This chain's CDR3 is CAWREEGVGSPLHF. The CDR3 nucleotides are TGTGCCTGGAGGGAAGAAGGGGTTGGCTCACCCCTCCACTTT. This chain connects TRBV30 to TRBJ1-6; a weak D match, TRBD1 (5 bases). The CDR3 is 14 residues long. V was cut by 3 bases and J by 10 bases, with 16 bases left in between. CDR1 and CDR2 (germline): GTSNPN, SVGIG (reference sequence). Full variable domain (rest looked up from reference TRBV30 and TRBJ1-6): SQTIHQWPATLVQPVGSPLSLECTVEGTSNPNLYWYRQAAGRGLQLLFYSVGIGQISSEVPQNLSASRPQDRQFILSSKKLLLSDSGFYLCAWREEGVGSPLHFGNGTRLTVT.

The V call is TRBV5-1, the J call TRBJ1-4; D is undetermined. V lost 0 bases and J 3 bases, leaving 15 bases between the germline ends. Per germline, CDR1 SGHRS and CDR2 YFSETQ. The CDR3 runs 17 residues. This CDR3 is CASSLARTGSANEKLFF. The CDR3 DNA is TGCGCCAGCAGCTTGGCTCGAACGGGGTCAGCTAATGAAAAACTGTTTTTT.

The chain carries TRBV6-2 or TRBV6-3 and TRBJ1-5; 9 bases map to TRBD1. This CDR3 comprises 14 residues. Germline V gene sequence: CDR1 MNHEY, CDR2 SVGEGT. The J segment lost 6 bases and the V segment lost 8 bases, leaving 8 bases of the junction unmatched. CDR3 sequence (DNA): TGTGCCAGCGGTTCACAGGGGGCGAGTCAGCCCCAGCATTTT. Translated, it gives CASGSQGASQPQHF.

The rearrangement uses TRBV27 and TRBJ1-1; TRBD1 might be the D (5 bases). Germline V gives CDR1 MNHEY, CDR2 SMNVEV (reference sequence). The ends were cut back, 6 bases at V and 4 bases at J, with 21 bases in the middle. The CDR3 covers 16 residues. As DNA, the CDR3 is TGTGCCAGCAGCCCGAGGGGACTGTGGGGGATCACTGAAGCTTTCTTT. Amino acid sequence: CASSPRGLWGITEAFF.

The V and J genes are TRBV30 and TRBJ2-7; 15 bases agree with TRBD2. This CDR3 spans 17 amino acids. Germline V gene sequence: CDR1 GTSNPN, CDR2 SVGIG (reference sequence). J lost 1 base, V lost 5 bases, and 9 bases had no gene match. The CDR3 DNA follows: TGTGCCTGGGGAAGTAAGGGACTAGCGGGAGGTTCCTACGAGCAGTACTTC. This translates into CAWGSKGLAGGSYEQYF.

The count of this clone is one. The rearrangement joins TRBV7-3 to TRBJ2-3; tentatively, D is TRBD2 (6 bases). Germline V gene lookup returns CDR1 SGHTA and CDR2 FQGTGA. The CDR3 has 15 amino acids. Trimming shortened V by 5 bases and J by 1 base, and 13 bases separated the two germline ends. The CDR3 sequence is CASSAGLRGTDTQYF. The DNA for the CDR3 is TGTGCCAGCAGCGCGGGACTTCGAGGCACAGATACGCAGTATTTT.

The chain links TRBV6-6 to TRBJ1-1; D possibly corresponds to TRBD1 (5 bases). Germline CDR1 MNHNY, CDR2 SVGAGI (reference sequence). V dropped 7 bases and J dropped 1 base, with 13 bases sitting between them. CDR3 length equals 14 residues. The CDR3 here is CASNRITGNTEAFF. CDR3 nucleotide sequence: TGTGCCAGCAATAGAATTACAGGGAACACTGAAGCTTTCTTT.

The chain links TRBV28 to TRBJ1-1; TRBD1 matches 9 bases. Germline-derived CDR1 and CDR2 are MDHEN and SYDVKM. The junction had 16 bases not matched to a gene; V was cut back by 6 bases and J by 8 bases. There are 16 residues in the CDR3. Here the CDR3 reads CASRGIRGMGTGEAFF. In DNA, the CDR3 is TGTGCCAGCAGGGGAATACGCGGAATGGGGACAGGGGAAGCTTTCTTT.

This CDR3 reads CASSLGGQGYGYTF. The CDR3 region has the DNA TGCGCCAGCAGCTTGGGGGGACAGGGCTATGGCTACACCTTC. The chain links TRBV5-1 to TRBJ1-2; TRBD1 matches 9 bases. CDR1 SGHRS and CDR2 YFSETQ come from the germline V gene. This CDR3 contains 14 residues. Trimming cost V 0 bases and J 4 bases; bases outside gene matches: 1.

CDR3 bases: TGTGCCAGCTCCGGCATCGGGGGGGACAATCAGCCCCAGCATTTT. Translation: CASSGIGGDNQPQHF. This rearrangement joins TRBV18 to TRBJ1-5; maybe TRBD1 (5 bases). V gave up 6 bases and J gave up 3 bases, with 15 bases separating them. This CDR3 is built from 15 residues. The V gene's germline CDR1 is KGHSH and CDR2 LQKENI.

The chain carries TRBV5-1 and TRBJ2-5, with 10 nucleotides matching TRBD2. This CDR3 has 16 amino acids. Germline CDR1 SGHRS, CDR2 YFSETQ. The J segment lost 5 bases and the V segment lost 6 bases, leaving 13 bases of the junction unmatched. CDR3 residues: CASKPGLAQRGETQYF. The CDR3 DNA is TGCGCCAGCAAACCGGGACTAGCGCAAAGGGGGGAGACCCAGTACTTC. The variable domain in full, with the rest retrieved from reference TRBV5-1 and TRBJ2-5, is KAGVTQTPRYLIKTRGQQVTLSCSPISGHRSVSWYQQTPGQGLQFLFEYFSETQRNKGNFPGRFSGRQFSNSRSEMNVSTLELGDSALYLCASKPGLAQRGETQYFGPGTRLLVL.

The CDR3 DNA reads as TGTGCCAGCAGCCCCATCCAGGCAGCGGGAGGGTATTTT. This encodes CASSPIQAAGGYF. J is TRBJ2-3 and V is TRBV7-2; 9 nucleotides match TRBD2. The junction had 11 bases not matched to a gene; V was cut back by 5 bases and J by 14 bases. The CDR3 spans 13 residues. CDR1 and CDR2 from the germline V gene are SGHTA and FQGNSA.

This clone was observed a few times. The chain uses TRBV19 and TRBJ1-1; D is perhaps TRBD1 (5 bases). V was pared by 3 bases and J by 0 bases, with 14 bases between. The length of the CDR3 is 16 residues. Per the germline V gene, CDR1 is LNHDA and CDR2 is SQIVND (reference sequence). CDR3 sequence reads: CASSISLGRLNTEAFF. The CDR3 nucleotides are TGTGCCAGTAGTATCTCTCTGGGGCGACTGAACACTGAAGCTTTCTTT.

The J gene is TRBJ1-2, the V gene TRBV6-1, with 7 bases aligning to TRBD1. Germline V gene data show CDR1 as MNHNS and CDR2 as SASEGT. V shed 3 bases, J shed 4 bases, and the junction held 2 bases outside the gene matches. This CDR3 is built from 13 residues. The CDR3 is CASSDRDSYGYTF. The CDR3 DNA sequence: TGTGCCAGCAGTGATAGGGACAGCTATGGCTACACCTTC.

The chain links TRBV27 to TRBJ1-5; TRBD1 agrees at 7 bases. The V and J ends lost 5 bases and 2 bases, in that order; junction bases with no gene match: 12. There are 17 residues in the CDR3. Per the germline V gene, CDR1 is MNHEY and CDR2 is SMNVEV (reference sequence). In nucleotides, the CDR3 is TGTGCCAGCAGTCAAAGGACAGGCCCGGTCGGCAATCAGCCCCAGCATTTT. Protein sequence: CASSQRTGPVGNQPQHF.

This clone was found once. Other DNA sequences in this specimen translate into the identical CDR3. The chain employs TRBV7-9 and TRBJ2-3; D gene unclear. From germline, CDR1 is SEHNR and CDR2 FQNEAQ (reference sequence). This CDR3 region has 14 residues. Trimming removed 1 base at V and 3 bases at J, with 8 bases between. CDR3 bases: TGTGCCAGCAGCTTAGGGCGGTATACAGATACGCAGTATTTT. Encoded protein: CASSLGRYTDTQYF.

The V gene is TRBV30, the J gene TRBJ1-5, with D uncertain. The CDR3 spans 12 residues. V was pared by 2 bases and J by 11 bases, with 13 bases between. Germline assignment: CDR1 GTSNPN and CDR2 SVGIG (reference sequence). This CDR3 is CAWSRGTDAQHF. Here the CDR3 DNA reads TGTGCCTGGAGTCGGGGAACGGATGCCCAGCATTTT.

The count of this clone is one. The rearrangement links TRBV6-5 to TRBJ2-7, with D perhaps matching TRBD1 (8 bases). Germline V lookup: CDR1 MNHEY, CDR2 SVGAGI. V was clipped by 7 bases and J by 4 bases, with 14 bases between them. The CDR3 runs 13 residues. The CDR3 here is CASTQQGGYEQYF. The CDR3 DNA sequence: TGTGCCAGCACTCAACAGGGGGGGTACGAGCAGTACTTC.

The V call is TRBV27, the J call TRBJ2-5, with 7 bases that match TRBD2. The J segment lost 7 bases and the V segment lost 5 bases, leaving 7 bases of the junction unmatched. There are 13 residues in the CDR3. The V gene's germline CDR1 is MNHEY and CDR2 SMNVEV (reference sequence). DNA of the CDR3: TGTGCCAGCAGTCCCTCAGCGGGATCGACCCAGTACTTC. Translated: CASSPSAGSTQYF.

The V and J genes are TRBV19 and TRBJ1-1; tentative D call: TRBD1 (5 bases). V lost 5 bases and J 5 bases, leaving 18 bases between the germline ends. The CDR3 has 15 residues. The germline gives CDR1 LNHDA, CDR2 SQIVND (reference sequence). CDR3: CASSLRRQGKTEAFF. DNA of the CDR3: TGTGCCAGTAGTTTGAGGCGGCAGGGTAAAACTGAAGCTTTCTTT.

This chain uses TRBV29-1 with TRBJ2-2; 10 bases match TRBD2. V gave up 7 bases and J gave up 6 bases; unmatched junction bases: 14. CDR1 SQVTM and CDR2 ANQGSEA come from the germline V gene. The CDR3 sequence is 16 residues long. CDR3 in amino acids: CSARGLAGVGAGELFF. The CDR3 nucleotides read TGCAGCGCAAGGGGGCTAGCGGGAGTTGGGGCCGGGGAGCTGTTTTTT.